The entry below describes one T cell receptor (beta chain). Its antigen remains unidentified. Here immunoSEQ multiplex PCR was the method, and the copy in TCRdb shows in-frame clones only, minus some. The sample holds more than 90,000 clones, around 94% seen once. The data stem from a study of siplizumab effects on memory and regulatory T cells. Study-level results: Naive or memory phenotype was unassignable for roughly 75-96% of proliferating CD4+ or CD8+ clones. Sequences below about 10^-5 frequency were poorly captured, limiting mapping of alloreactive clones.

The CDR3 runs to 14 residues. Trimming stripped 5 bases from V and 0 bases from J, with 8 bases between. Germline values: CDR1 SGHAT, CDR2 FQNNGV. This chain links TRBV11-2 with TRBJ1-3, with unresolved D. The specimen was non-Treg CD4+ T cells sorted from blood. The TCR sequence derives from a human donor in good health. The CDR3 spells CASSVDPSGNTIYF. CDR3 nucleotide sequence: TGTGCCAGCAGCGTCGACCCCTCTGGAAACACCATATATTTT.